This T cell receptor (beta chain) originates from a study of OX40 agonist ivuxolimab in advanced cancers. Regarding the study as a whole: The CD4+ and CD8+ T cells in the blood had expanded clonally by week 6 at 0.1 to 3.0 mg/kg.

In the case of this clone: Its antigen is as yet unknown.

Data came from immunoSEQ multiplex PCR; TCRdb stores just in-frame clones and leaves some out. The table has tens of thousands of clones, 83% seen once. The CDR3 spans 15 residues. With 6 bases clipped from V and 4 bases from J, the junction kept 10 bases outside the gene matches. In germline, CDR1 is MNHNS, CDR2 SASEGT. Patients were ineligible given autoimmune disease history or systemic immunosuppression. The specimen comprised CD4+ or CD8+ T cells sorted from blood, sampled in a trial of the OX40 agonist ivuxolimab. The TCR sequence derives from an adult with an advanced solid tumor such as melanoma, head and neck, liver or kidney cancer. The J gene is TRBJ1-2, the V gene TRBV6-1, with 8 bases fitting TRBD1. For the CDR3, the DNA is TGTGCCAGCAGGACAGGGGCCAGCCCGGCCTATGGCTACACCTTC. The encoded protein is CASRTGASPAYGYTF.